This TCR beta chain was obtained from a study of tumor-infiltrating lymphocytes in primary liver carcinoma. The input was around 0.5 ug total RNA; TCR beta cDNA was made from it with a constant-region primer. Three nested multiplex PCR rounds, a slightly modified ARM-PCR, produced the libraries for TCR beta. It was with TRBV1-TRBV30 forward primers and a C-beta reverse primer that the first two PCR rounds were run, at around 10 cycles each. Via MiXCR, TCRdb re-called the multiplex PCR reads, giving one row per CDR3 protein. The sample yields more than 150,000 distinct CDR3 sequences, less than 65% seen once. Study results and limitations: Tumor region pairs overlapped more than did tumor-adjacent and tumor-blood pairs. Bulk samples went unsorted, so CD4+ and CD8+ repertoires were not compared. With p = 0.039, the top-250-clone fraction in tumors significantly exceeded that in blood.

About this clonotype itself: Its antigen is still unknown. One end of the junction does not line up with germline, which may come from a read error.

The CDR3 is 16 residues long. CDR1 is SGHAT, CDR2 FQNNGV, per germline. The source of the blood RNA was unsorted whole blood, and germline DNA was extracted as well. The sequenced sample was peripheral blood. The chain carries TRBV11-2 and TRBJ1-2; D uncertain. The source of this sequence is a middle-aged man with primary liver carcinoma and hepatitis B virus infection. Written as DNA, the CDR3 is TGTGCTAGCAGCTTAGCCCCCCAGGCGTCTAACTATGGCTACACCTTC. Translating it yields CASSLAPQASNYGYTF.